These T cell receptor beta chains were read from a single sample in a study of healthy donors' naive CD4 and CD8 T cells. TCRdb independently ran MiXCR on the reads; one entry per CDR3 protein. The table records about 180,000 distinct CDR3 sequences, around three quarters of them present only once. Sequences were obtained from naive CD4+ and CD8+ T cells sorted from blood, pooled from several donors. Source of these receptors: a pool of human donors in good health; the sample pools cells from several healthy donors. Each CDR3 is given with its conserved first and last residue.

v_gene: TRBV27
j_gene: TRBJ2-7
CDR3aa: CASSLRGQGVEYF

v_gene: TRBV6-5
j_gene: TRBJ2-7
CDR3aa: CASSAGQDAYEQYF

v_gene: TRBV29-1
j_gene: TRBJ2-1
CDR3aa: CSDGGESYNEQFF

v_gene: TRBV29-1
j_gene: TRBJ2-7
CDR3aa: CSVGKVAEQYF

v_gene: TRBV13
j_gene: TRBJ1-2
CDR3aa: CASSLNNYGYTF

v_gene: TRBV5-5
j_gene: TRBJ2-1
CDR3aa: CASSLIFGGLYNEQFF

v_gene: TRBV10-3
j_gene: TRBJ2-1
CDR3aa: CAIRRTSGTNEQFF

v_gene: TRBV27
j_gene: TRBJ2-1
CDR3aa: CASSPTRGNEQFF

v_gene: TRBV29-1
j_gene: TRBJ2-7
CDR3aa: CSVERENYEQYF

v_gene: TRBV29-1
j_gene: TRBJ2-3
CDR3aa: CSVERDRGTDTQYF

v_gene: TRBV5-1
j_gene: TRBJ1-4
CDR3aa: CASSLGVTTNEKLFF

v_gene: TRBV15
j_gene: TRBJ1-5
CDR3aa: CATSRPGQGSYDQPQHF

v_gene: TRBV27
j_gene: TRBJ1-6
CDR3aa: CASSLGGGQGYNSPLHF

v_gene: TRBV2
j_gene: TRBJ1-5
CDR3aa: CASSVWDSNQPQHF

v_gene: TRBV29-1
j_gene: TRBJ2-3
CDR3aa: CSVVHQDPTDTQYF

v_gene: TRBV29-1
j_gene: TRBJ1-1
CDR3aa: CSVDGRDGAFF

v_gene: TRBV5-1
j_gene: TRBJ2-7
CDR3aa: CASNPTGAEQYF

v_gene: TRBV4-2
j_gene: TRBJ2-1
CDR3aa: CASSHLPQGNNEQFF

v_gene: TRBV6-1
j_gene: TRBJ1-2
CDR3aa: CASSRQGRFGGYTF

v_gene: TRBV5-5
j_gene: TRBJ1-1
CDR3aa: CASSLFTENTEAFF

v_gene: TRBV19
j_gene: TRBJ1-2
CDR3aa: CASSIGRANYGYTF

v_gene: TRBV27
j_gene: TRBJ2-1
CDR3aa: CASSWVADNEQFF

v_gene: TRBV5-4
j_gene: TRBJ2-4
CDR3aa: CASSLLTGSIQYF

v_gene: TRBV19
j_gene: TRBJ1-2
CDR3aa: CATAGPGDLRGYTF

v_gene: TRBV30
j_gene: TRBJ1-6
CDR3aa: CAWSSTGHSPLHF

v_gene: TRBV29-1
j_gene: TRBJ2-5
CDR3aa: CSVVVDRETQYF

v_gene: TRBV5-4
j_gene: TRBJ1-6
CDR3aa: CASSLTGNANSPLHF

v_gene: TRBV5-5
j_gene: TRBJ2-7
CDR3aa: CASSSTGTTITYEQYF

v_gene: TRBV29-1
j_gene: TRBJ2-1
CDR3aa: CSVELYTYNEQFF

v_gene: TRBV4-1
j_gene: TRBJ1-1
CDR3aa: CASSQAGQGDTEAFF

v_gene: TRBV5-6
j_gene: TRBJ2-5
CDR3aa: CASSLEAGLGTQYF

v_gene: TRBV5-6
j_gene: TRBJ2-1
CDR3aa: CASSLHGHYNEQFF

v_gene: TRBV29-1
j_gene: TRBJ2-3
CDR3aa: CSVDSPDTQYF

v_gene: TRBV18
j_gene: TRBJ2-7
CDR3aa: CASSPLEQTSSYEQYF

v_gene: TRBV29-1
j_gene: TRBJ2-1
CDR3aa: CSVDYGSGNNEQFF

v_gene: TRBV27
j_gene: TRBJ2-7
CDR3aa: CASSWTAGNEQYF

v_gene: TRBV29-1
j_gene: TRBJ1-2
CDR3aa: CSVAETANYGYTF

v_gene: TRBV30
j_gene: TRBJ2-5
CDR3aa: CAWSVTPTQETQYF

v_gene: TRBV6-6
j_gene: TRBJ2-6
CDR3aa: CASSNSPTGANVLTF

v_gene: TRBV6-4
j_gene: TRBJ2-1
CDR3aa: CASIRPESSYNEQFF

v_gene: TRBV27
j_gene: TRBJ1-5
CDR3aa: CASSSGARIQPQHF

v_gene: TRBV27
j_gene: TRBJ1-1
CDR3aa: CASSSLVNTEAFF

v_gene: TRBV27
j_gene: TRBJ1-6
CDR3aa: CASSTGEGNSPLHF

v_gene: TRBV29-1
j_gene: TRBJ2-1
CDR3aa: CSVEDPGTGLFF

v_gene: TRBV12-3/TRBV12-4
j_gene: TRBJ2-3
CDR3aa: CASSPLSGVITDTQYF

v_gene: TRBV4-3
j_gene: TRBJ2-7
CDR3aa: CASSQEDSYTYEQYF

v_gene: TRBV29-1
j_gene: TRBJ2-7
CDR3aa: CSAWTSGRVHF

v_gene: TRBV19
j_gene: TRBJ2-1
CDR3aa: CASTFPGRHNEQFF

v_gene: TRBV15
j_gene: TRBJ2-1
CDR3aa: CATSRARDRRFF

v_gene: TRBV6-2/TRBV6-3
j_gene: TRBJ2-3
CDR3aa: CASSPRHTQYF

v_gene: TRBV18
j_gene: TRBJ2-7
CDR3aa: CASSPGQGGVEQYF

v_gene: TRBV29-1
j_gene: TRBJ1-1
CDR3aa: CSVEIRTEAFF

v_gene: TRBV5-6
j_gene: TRBJ2-7
CDR3aa: CASSLGIAGEYEQYF

v_gene: TRBV19
j_gene: TRBJ1-2
CDR3aa: CASSMDRTPYGYTF

v_gene: TRBV6-2/TRBV6-3
j_gene: TRBJ2-3
CDR3aa: CASSYRRDRGPTDTQYF

v_gene: TRBV18
j_gene: TRBJ2-5
CDR3aa: CASSPETGQYF

v_gene: TRBV12-3/TRBV12-4
j_gene: TRBJ2-1
CDR3aa: CASSGRRTNYNEQFF